The present TCR beta chain was sequenced within a study of shared clonotypes between healthy human individuals. Positive CCR7 selection of CD45RO-negative cells yielded the naive CD8 cells, and terminally differentiated effector memory CD45RA+ cells were excluded. Germline V gene sequence: CDR1 MNHNS, CDR2 SASEGT. There are 14 residues in the CDR3. Deletions cut 5 bases from V and 4 bases from J, with 14 bases between. Data came from immunoSEQ multiplex PCR; TCRdb stores just in-frame clones and leaves some out. The data show hundreds of thousands of clones, nearly 95% seen once. This chain uses TRBV6-1 with TRBJ1-1; D is perhaps TRBD1 (6 bases). The clonotype originates from a man in his thirties or forties in good health. What was sequenced was naive CD8+ T cells sorted from blood. The CDR3 bases are TGTGCCAGCAGTTCCCTAGGGGGGGGCACTGAAGCTTTCTTT. Translating it yields CASSSLGGGTEAFF.